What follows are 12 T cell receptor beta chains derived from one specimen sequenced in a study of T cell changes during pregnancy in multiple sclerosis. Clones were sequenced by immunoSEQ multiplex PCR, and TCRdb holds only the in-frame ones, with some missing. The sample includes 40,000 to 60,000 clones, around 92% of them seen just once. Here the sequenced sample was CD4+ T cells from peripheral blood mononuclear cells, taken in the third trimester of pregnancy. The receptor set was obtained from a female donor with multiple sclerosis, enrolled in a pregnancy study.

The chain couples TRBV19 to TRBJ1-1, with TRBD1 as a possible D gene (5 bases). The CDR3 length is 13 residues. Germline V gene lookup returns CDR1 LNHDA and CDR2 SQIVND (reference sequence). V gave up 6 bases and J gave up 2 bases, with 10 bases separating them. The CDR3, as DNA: TGTGCCAGTAGAAGGGGCTTTAACACTGAAGCTTTCTTT. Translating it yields CASRRGFNTEAFF.

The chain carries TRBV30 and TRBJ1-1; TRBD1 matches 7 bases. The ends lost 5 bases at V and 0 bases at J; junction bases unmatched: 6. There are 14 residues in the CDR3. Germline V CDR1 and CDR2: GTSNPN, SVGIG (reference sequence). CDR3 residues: CAWLRDSMNTEAFF. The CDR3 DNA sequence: TGTGCCTGGTTAAGGGACAGTATGAACACTGAAGCTTTCTTT.

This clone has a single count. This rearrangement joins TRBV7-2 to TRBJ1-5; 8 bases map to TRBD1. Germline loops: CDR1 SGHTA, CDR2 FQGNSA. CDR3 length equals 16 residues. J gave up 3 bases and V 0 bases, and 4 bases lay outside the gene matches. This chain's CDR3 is CASSLAGTGFNQPQHF. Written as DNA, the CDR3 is TGTGCCAGCAGCTTAGCCGGGACAGGCTTCAATCAGCCCCAGCATTTT.

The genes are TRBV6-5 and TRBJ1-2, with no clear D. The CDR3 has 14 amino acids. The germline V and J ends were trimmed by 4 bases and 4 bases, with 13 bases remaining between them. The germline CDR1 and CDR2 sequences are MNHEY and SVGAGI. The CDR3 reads CASSLTRLLYGYTF. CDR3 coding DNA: TGTGCCAGCAGTTTAACAAGACTCCTCTATGGCTACACCTTC.

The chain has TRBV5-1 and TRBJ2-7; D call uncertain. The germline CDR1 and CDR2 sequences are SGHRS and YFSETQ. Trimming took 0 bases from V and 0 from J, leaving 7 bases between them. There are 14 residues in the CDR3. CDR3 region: CASSLDLSSYEQYF. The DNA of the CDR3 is TGCGCCAGCAGCTTGGATCTCTCCTCCTACGAGCAGTACTTC.

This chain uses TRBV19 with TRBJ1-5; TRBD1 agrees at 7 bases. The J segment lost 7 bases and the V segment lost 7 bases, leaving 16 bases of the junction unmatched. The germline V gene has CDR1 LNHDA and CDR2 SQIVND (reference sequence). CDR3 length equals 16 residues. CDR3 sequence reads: CASTDLPGGGRQPQHF. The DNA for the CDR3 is TGTGCCAGTACTGACCTTCCAGGGGGAGGCAGGCAGCCCCAGCATTTT.

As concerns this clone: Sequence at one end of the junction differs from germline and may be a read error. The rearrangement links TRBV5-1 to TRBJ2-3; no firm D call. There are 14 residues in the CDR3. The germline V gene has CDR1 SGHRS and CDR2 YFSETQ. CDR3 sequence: CASSLAWVTDTQCF. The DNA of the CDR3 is TGCGCCAGCAGCTTGGCGTGGGTCACAGATACGCAGTGTTTT.

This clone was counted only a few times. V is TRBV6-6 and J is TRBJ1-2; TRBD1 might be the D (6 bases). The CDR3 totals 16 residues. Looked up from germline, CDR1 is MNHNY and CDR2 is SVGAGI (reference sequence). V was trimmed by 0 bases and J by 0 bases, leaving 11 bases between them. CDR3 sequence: CASSYSQGLANYGYTF. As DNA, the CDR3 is TGTGCCAGCAGTTACTCACAGGGCTTAGCTAACTATGGCTACACCTTC.

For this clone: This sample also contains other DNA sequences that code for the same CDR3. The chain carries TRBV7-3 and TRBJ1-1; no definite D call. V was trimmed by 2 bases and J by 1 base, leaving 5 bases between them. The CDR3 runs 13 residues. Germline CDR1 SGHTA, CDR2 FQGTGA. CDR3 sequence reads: CASSLQENTEAFF. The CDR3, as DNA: TGTGCCAGCAGCTTACAGGAGAACACTGAAGCTTTCTTT.

CDR3 bases: TGTGCCAGCAGTTCCCTCGACAAAGTTGGTCAGCCCCAGCATTTT. It encodes CASSSLDKVGQPQHF. This chain uses TRBV6-5 with TRBJ1-5; D call uncertain. This CDR3 region has 15 residues. V was cut by 4 bases and J by 6 bases, with 16 bases left in between. Germline V gene sequence: CDR1 MNHEY, CDR2 SVGAGI.

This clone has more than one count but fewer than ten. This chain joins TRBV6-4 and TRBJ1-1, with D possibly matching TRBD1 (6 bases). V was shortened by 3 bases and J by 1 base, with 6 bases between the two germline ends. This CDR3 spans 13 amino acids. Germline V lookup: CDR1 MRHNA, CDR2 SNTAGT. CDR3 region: CASSEQGNTEAFF. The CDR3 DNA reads TGTGCCAGCAGTGAACAGGGGAACACTGAAGCTTTCTTT.

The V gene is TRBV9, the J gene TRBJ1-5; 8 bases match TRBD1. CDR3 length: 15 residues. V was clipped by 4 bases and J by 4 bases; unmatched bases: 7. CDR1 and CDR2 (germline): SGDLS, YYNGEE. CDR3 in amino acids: CASSPRQGRNQPQHF. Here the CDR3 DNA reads TGTGCCAGCAGCCCCCGACAGGGGAGGAATCAGCCCCAGCATTTT.